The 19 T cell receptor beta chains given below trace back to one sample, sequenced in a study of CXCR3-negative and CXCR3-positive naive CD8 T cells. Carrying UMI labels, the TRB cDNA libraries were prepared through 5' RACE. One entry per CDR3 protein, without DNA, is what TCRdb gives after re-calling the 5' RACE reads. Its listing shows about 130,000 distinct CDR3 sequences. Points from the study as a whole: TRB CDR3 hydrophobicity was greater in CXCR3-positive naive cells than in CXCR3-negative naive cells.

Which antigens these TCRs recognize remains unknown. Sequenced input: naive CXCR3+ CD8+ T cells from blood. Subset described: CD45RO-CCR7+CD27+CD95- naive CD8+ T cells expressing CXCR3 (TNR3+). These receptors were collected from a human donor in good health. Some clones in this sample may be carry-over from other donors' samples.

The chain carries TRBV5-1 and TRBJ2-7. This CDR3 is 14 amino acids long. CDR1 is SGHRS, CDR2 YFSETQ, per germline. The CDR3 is CASSLEASSYEQYF.

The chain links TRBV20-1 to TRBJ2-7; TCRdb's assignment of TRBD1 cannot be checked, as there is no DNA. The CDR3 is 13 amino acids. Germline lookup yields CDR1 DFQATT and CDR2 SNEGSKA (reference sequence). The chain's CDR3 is CSAADRGLEEQYF.

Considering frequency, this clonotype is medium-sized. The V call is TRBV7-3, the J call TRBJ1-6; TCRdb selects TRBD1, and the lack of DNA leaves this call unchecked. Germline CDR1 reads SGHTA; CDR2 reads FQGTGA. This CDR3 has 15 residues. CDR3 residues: CASSSTGGAGSPLHF.

CDR3 sequence: CSVEDQTGSSYEQYF. The V gene is TRBV29-1, the J gene TRBJ2-7; TCRdb names TRBD1, which stays unverified in the absence of DNA. The germline V gene has CDR1 SQVTM and CDR2 ANQGSEA. This CDR3 is 15 amino acids long.

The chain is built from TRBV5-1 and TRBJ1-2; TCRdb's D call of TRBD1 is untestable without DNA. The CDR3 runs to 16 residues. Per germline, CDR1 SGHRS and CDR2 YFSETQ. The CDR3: CASVQGTGALVDGYTF.

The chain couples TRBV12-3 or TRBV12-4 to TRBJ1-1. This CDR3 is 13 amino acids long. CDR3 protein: CASSWGMNTEAFF.

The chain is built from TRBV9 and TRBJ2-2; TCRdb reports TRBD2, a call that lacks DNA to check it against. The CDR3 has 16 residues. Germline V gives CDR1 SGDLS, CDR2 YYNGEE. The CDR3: CASSARTSGNTGELFF.

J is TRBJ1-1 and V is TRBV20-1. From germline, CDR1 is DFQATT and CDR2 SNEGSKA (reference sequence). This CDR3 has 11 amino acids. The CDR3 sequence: CSAWGGVVTFF.

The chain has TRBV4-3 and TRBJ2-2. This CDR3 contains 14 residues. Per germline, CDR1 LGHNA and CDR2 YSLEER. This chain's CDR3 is CASSQETRTGELFF.

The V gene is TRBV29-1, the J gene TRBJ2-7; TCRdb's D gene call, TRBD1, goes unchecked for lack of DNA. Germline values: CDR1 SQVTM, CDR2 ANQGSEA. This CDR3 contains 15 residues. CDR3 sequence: CSVVLWDRGTYEQYF.

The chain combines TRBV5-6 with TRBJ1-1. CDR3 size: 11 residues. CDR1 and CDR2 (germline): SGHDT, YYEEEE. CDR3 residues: CASSYLTEAFF.

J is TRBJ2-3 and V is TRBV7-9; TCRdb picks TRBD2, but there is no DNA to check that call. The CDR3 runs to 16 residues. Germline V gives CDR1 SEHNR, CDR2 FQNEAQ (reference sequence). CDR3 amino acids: CASSSISGGARDTQYF.

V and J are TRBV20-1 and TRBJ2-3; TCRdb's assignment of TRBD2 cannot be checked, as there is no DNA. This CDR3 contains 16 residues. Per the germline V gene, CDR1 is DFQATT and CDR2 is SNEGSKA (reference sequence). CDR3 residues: CSARDASGGLTDTQYF.

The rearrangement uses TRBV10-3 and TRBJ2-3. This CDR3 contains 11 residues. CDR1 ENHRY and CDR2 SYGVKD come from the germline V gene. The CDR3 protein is CAVSETDTQYF.

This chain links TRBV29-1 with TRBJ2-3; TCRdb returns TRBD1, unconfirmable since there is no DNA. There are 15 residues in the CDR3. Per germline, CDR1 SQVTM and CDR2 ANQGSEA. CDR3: CSVDGGRTSTDTQYF.

CDR3 residues: CASSVGTSNNEQFF. The chain employs TRBV6-4 and TRBJ2-1; the TCRdb D gene call, TRBD2, has no DNA to confirm it. Germline-derived CDR1 and CDR2 are MRHNA and SNTAGT. The CDR3 sequence is 14 residues long.

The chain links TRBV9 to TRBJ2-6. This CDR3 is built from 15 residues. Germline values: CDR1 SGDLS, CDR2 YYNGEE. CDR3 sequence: CASKGQPSGANVLTF.

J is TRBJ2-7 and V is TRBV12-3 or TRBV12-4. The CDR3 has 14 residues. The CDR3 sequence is CASSLAVSNYEQYF.

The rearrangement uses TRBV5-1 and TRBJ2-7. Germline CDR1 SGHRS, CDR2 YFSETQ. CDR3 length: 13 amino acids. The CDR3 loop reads CASSLAVGDEQYF.